This TCR beta chain was sequenced during a study of Graves' ophthalmopathy and Graves' hyperthyroidism. Across the whole study: Peripheral blood collection took place at initial diagnosis, before any treatment.

The study, taken as a whole, reports: Blood repertoires reportedly contained most expanded thyroid clonotypes above 0.001 frequency.

Amplifying from RNA transcripts, the study obtained TCR beta CDR3 regions. Second-round multiplex PCR came after first-round RT-PCR with HTBI primers. TCRdb ran MiXCR on the multiplex PCR reads and lists one entry per CDR3 protein. The sample consists of roughly 400,000 distinct CDR3 sequences, approximately 18% of them appearing once. This clonotype was counted at least ten times. Its matching antigen is unknown. The CDR3 runs to 16 residues. Trimming pared 4 bases from V and 2 bases from J, leaving 12 bases between. This receptor was identified in an adult woman with stable Graves' hyperthyroidism. The sample consisted of peripheral blood. This chain links TRBV12-3 or TRBV12-4 with TRBJ1-6, with a possible D match to TRBD1 (6 bases). CDR3 in amino acids: CASSSAQGTYNSPLHF. The CDR3, as DNA: TGTGCCAGCAGTTCGGCTCAGGGGACCTATAATTCACCCCTCCACTTT.